This T cell receptor beta chain is from a study of blood T cells in healthy people across ages. Study-level results: Unsorted PBMC input precluded a conclusive naive versus antigen-experienced comparison. Per million T cells, the diversity of TCR beta decreased roughly linearly as age advanced.

Alongside a J-beta primer mix, a sample-barcoded 5' primer served in a second PCR lasting roughly 6 to 11 cycles. MiXCR was run by TCRdb on the 5' RACE reads, yielding one entry per CDR3 protein. The sample records 650,000 to 950,000 distinct CDR3 sequences, under 45% being singletons. In the case of this clonotype: Its antigen is currently unknown.

The CDR3 covers 13 residues. Germline CDR1 reads SGHAT; CDR2 reads FQNNGV. After removal of 7 bases from V and 7 bases from J, the junction contained 7 bases not matched to a gene. The sequenced sample consisted of blood. The chain recombines TRBV11-2 with TRBJ1-2; the match to TRBD1 covers 9 bases. The TCR originated in a man between 60 and 70 years old in good health. CDR3 DNA sequence: TGTGCCAGCACCCTGACAGGGGGGGGTGGCTACACCTTC. This encodes CASTLTGGGGYTF. Full variable domain (rest looked up from reference TRBV11-2 and TRBJ1-2): EAGVAQSPRYKIIEKRQSVAFWCNPISGHATLYWYQQILGQGPKLLIQFQNNGVVDDSQLPKDRFSAERLKGVDSTLKIQPAKLEDSAVYLCASTLTGGGGYTFGSGTRLTVV.